This is a list of T cell receptor beta chains from one sample in a study of neurological immune-mediated disorders. From the 5' RACE reads, TCRdb called clonotypes with MiXCR, one entry per CDR3 protein. This sample yields 25,000 to 30,000 distinct CDR3 sequences, of which over 3% are seen a single time; 6% to 7.5% belongs to the top ten. The sequenced sample consisted of PBMCs. The source is a woman in her 30s with multiple sclerosis. Each CDR3 is given with its conserved first and last residue. D genes are given only for firm matches. Clone size is stated in some rows and not others, as once, few, many or a class when expanded.

many,TRBJ1-2,-,TRBV2,13,TGTGCCAGCAGTGAAAACTCTCGAAGTGGCTACACCTTC,CASSENSRSGYTF
many,TRBJ2-1,-,TRBV25-1,15,TGTGCCAGCACCGGGCGGGTAGCGGAATACAATGAGCAGTTCTTC,CASTGRVAEYNEQFF
many,TRBJ2-3,-,TRBV24-1,13,TGTGCCACCAGTGAGGACAGCACAGATACGCAGTATTTT,CATSEDSTDTQYF
many,TRBJ2-5,TRBD2,TRBV20-1,15,TGCAGTGCTAGAGATTGGGCTAGCGGGAGAGGAGCCCAGTACTTC,CSARDWASGRGAQYF
many,TRBJ1-3,-,TRBV5-1,15,TGCGCCAGCAGCGATGGGGGTCTCTCTGGAAACACCATATATTTT,CASSDGGLSGNTIYF
-,TRBJ2-5,-,TRBV7-8,13,TGTGCCAGCAGCATCCTTTTCCAAGAGGCCCAGTACTTC,CASSILFQEAQYF
many,TRBJ2-1,-,TRBV2,16,TGTGCCAGCAGTCCCCCCCAGGGATACCCTTACAATGAGCAGTTCTTC,CASSPPQGYPYNEQFF
many,TRBJ1-1,-,TRBV21-1,16,TGTGCCAGCAGCAAAGCGGGCAGGGGCGGGAACACTGAAGCTTTCTTT,CASSKAGRGGNTEAFF
many,TRBJ1-5,-,TRBV3-1,16,TGTGCCAGCAGCCAAGGATGGACCGGCCGGAATCAGCCCCAGCATTTT,CASSQGWTGRNQPQHF
many,TRBJ2-2,-,TRBV6-2/TRBV6-3,13,TGTGCCAGCAGTTACGGCTTTAATGGTTGGCTGTTTTTT,CASSYGFNGWLFF
many,TRBJ2-2,TRBD2,TRBV20-1,18,TGCAGTGCTTCCGGGACTAGCGGGAGGGAACTCAACACCGGGGAGCTGTTTTTT,CSASGTSGRELNTGELFF
few,TRBJ2-7,TRBD1,TRBV7-2,14,TGTGCCAGTCGATGGGCGGACAGGGGTTACGAGCAGTACTTC,CASRWADRGYEQYF
medium-sized,TRBJ2-2,TRBD1,TRBV3-1,15,TGTGCCAGCAGACTCCGGACAGGGAGCACCGGGGAGCTGTTTTTT,CASRLRTGSTGELFF
many,TRBJ2-7,TRBD2,TRBV29-1,12,TGCAGCGCCGGGACTACCTCCTACGAGCAGTACTTC,CSAGTTSYEQYF
-,TRBJ1-2,-,TRBV20-1,12,TGCAGTGCTAGAGGAGGGTACTATGGCTACACCTTC,CSARGGYYGYTF
many,TRBJ2-7,TRBD2,TRBV12-3/TRBV12-4,16,TGTGCCAGCAGTTCTAGACTAGCGGGAGATAACTACGAGCAGTACTTC,CASSSRLAGDNYEQYF
many,TRBJ2-7,-,TRBV5-1,15,TGCGCCAGCAGCCCTGGGGCGGAGGGAACCTACGAGCAGTACTTC,CASSPGAEGTYEQYF
many,TRBJ1-5,-,TRBV20-1,15,TGCAGTGCTAGAGAAGGGGGGGCAAGCAATCAGCCCCAGCATTTT,CSAREGGASNQPQHF
many,TRBJ2-7,-,TRBV6-5,15,TGTGCCAGCAGTTACAAAGGGGGGGCATTCTACGAGCAGTACTTC,CASSYKGGAFYEQYF